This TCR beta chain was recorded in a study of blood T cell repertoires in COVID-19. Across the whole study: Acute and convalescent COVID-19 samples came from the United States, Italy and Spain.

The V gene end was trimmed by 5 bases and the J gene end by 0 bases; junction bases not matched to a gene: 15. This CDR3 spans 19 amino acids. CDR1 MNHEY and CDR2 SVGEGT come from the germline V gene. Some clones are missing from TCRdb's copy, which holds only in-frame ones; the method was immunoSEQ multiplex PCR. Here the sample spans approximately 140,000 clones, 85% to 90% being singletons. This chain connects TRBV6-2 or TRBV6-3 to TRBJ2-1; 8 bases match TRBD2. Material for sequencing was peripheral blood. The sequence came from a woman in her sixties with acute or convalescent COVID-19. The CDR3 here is CASSLVGLAGLSSYNEQFF. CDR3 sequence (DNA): TGTGCCAGCAGTCTTGTAGGGCTAGCGGGTTTAAGCTCCTACAATGAGCAGTTCTTC.